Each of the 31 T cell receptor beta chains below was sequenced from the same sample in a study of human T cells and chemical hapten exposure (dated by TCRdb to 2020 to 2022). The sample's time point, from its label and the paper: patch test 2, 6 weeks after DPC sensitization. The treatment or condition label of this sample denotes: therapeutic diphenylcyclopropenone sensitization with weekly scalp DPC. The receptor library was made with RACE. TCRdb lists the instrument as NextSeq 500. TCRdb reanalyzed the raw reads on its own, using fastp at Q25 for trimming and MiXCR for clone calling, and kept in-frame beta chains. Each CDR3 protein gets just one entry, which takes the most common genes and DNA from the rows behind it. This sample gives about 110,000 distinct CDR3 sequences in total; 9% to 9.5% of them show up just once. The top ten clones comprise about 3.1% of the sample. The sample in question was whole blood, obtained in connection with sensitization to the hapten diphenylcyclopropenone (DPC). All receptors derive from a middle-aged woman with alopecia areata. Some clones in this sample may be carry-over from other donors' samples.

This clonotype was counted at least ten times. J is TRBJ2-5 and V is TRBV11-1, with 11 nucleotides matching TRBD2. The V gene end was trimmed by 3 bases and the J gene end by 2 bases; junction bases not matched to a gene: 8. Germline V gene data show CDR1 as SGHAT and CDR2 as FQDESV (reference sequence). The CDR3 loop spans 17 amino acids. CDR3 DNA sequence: TGTGCCAGCAGCTTGGCTAGCGGGGGGCTCATTCAAGAGACCCAGTACTTC. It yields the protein CASSLASGGLIQETQYF.

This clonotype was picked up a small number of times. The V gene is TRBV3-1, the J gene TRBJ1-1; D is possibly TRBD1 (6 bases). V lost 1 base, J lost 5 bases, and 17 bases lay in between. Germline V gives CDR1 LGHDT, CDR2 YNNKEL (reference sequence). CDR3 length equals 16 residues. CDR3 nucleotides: TGTGCCAGCAGCCAAGGGAGCCAAGGGGGGAAAACTGAAGCTTTCTTT. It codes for CASSQGSQGGKTEAFF. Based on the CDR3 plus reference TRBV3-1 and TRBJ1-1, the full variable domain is DTAVSQTPKYLVTQMGNDKSIKCEQNLGHDTMYWYKQDSKKFLKIMFSYNNKELIINETVPNRFSPKSPDKAHLNLHINSLELGDSAVYFCASSQGSQGGKTEAFFGQGTRLTVV.

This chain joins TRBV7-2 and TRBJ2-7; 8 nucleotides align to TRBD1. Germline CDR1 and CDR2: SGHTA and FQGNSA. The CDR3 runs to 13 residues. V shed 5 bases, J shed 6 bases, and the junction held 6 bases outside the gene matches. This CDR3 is CASSRTGQGEQYF. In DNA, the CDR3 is TGTGCCAGCAGCCGGACAGGGCAGGGCGAGCAGTACTTC.

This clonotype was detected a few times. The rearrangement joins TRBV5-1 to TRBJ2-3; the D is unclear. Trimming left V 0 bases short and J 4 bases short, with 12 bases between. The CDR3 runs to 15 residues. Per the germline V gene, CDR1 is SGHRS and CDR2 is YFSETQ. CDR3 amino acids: CASSLDGGRADTQYF. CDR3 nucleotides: TGCGCCAGCAGCTTGGATGGCGGAAGGGCAGATACGCAGTATTTT.

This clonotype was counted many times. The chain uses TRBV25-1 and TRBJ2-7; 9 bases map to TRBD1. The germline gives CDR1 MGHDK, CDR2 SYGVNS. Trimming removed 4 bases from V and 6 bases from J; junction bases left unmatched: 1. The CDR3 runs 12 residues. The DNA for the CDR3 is TGTGCCAGCAGTGGACAGGGGGGCGAGCAGTACTTC. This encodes CASSGQGGEQYF.

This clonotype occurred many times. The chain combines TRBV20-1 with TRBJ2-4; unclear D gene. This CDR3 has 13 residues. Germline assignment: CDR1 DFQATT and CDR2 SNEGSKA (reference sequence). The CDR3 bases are TGCAGCTCTTTCACCCAAGCCAAAAACATTCAGTACTTC. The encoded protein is CSSFTQAKNIQYF.

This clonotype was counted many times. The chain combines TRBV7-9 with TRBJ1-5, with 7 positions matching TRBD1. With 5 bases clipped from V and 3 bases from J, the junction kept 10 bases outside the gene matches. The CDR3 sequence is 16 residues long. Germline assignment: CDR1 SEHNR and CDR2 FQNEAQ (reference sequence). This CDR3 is CASSNGQVKDNQPQHF. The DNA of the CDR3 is TGTGCCAGCAGCAACGGACAGGTGAAGGACAATCAGCCCCAGCATTTT.

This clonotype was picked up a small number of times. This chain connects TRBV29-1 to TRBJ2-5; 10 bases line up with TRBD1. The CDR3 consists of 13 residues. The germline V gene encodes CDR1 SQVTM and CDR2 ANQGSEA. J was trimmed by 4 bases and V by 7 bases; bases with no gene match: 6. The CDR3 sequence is CSARQGAGETQYF. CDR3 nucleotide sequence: TGCAGCGCCCGACAGGGGGCAGGAGAGACCCAGTACTTC. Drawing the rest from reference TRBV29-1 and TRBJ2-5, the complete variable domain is SAVISQKPSRDICQRGTSLTIQCQVDSQVTMMFWYRQQPGQSLTLIATANQGSEATYESGFVIDKFPISRPNLTFSTLTVSNMSPEDSSIYLCSARQGAGETQYFGPGTRLLVL.

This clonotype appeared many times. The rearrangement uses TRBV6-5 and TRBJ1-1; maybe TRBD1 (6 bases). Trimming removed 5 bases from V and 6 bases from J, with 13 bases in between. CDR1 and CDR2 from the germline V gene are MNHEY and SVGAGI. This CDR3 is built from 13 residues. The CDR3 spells CASSQPRGSEAFF. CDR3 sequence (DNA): TGTGCCAGCAGTCAACCCAGGGGTTCTGAAGCTTTCTTT.

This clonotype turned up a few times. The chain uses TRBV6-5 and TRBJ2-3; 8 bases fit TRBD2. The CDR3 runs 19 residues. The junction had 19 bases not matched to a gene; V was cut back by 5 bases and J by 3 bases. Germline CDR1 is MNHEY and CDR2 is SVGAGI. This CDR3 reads CASSQGPGTRPLRTDTQYF. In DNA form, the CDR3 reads TGTGCCAGCAGTCAAGGCCCCGGGACTAGGCCCCTCCGGACAGATACGCAGTATTTT.

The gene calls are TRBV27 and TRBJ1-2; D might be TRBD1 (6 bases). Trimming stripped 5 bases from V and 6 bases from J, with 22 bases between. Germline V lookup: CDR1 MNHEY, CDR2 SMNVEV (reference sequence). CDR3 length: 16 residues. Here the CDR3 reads CASSPRGRGISDGYTF. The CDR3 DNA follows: TGTGCCAGCAGTCCCCGGGGCAGGGGAATAAGTGATGGCTACACCTTC.

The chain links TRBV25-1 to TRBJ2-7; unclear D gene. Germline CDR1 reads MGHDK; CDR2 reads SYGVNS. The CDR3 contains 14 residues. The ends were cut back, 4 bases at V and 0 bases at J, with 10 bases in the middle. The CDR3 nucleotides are TGTGCCAGCAGTGGACCGACACTCTCCTACGAGCAGTACTTC. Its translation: CASSGPTLSYEQYF.

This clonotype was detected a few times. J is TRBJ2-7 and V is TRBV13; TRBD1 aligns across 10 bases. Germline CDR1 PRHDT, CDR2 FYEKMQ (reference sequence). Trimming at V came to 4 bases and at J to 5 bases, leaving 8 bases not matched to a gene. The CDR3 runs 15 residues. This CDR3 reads CASSSVGTGEHEQYF. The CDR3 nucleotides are TGTGCCAGCAGCTCAGTAGGGACAGGGGAACACGAGCAGTACTTC.

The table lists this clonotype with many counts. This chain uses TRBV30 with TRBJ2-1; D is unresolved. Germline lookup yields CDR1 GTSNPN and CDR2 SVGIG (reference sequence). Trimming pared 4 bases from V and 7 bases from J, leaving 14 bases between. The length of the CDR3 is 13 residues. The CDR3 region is CAWIPDGENEQFF. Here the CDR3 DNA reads TGTGCCTGGATACCCGATGGGGAAAATGAGCAGTTCTTC.

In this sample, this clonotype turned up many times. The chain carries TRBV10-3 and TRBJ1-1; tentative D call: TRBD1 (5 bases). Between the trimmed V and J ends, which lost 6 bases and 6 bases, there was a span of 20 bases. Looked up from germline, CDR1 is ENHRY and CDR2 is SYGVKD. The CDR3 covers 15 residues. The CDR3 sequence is CAIRKTLNRRAEAFF. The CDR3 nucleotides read TGTGCCATCAGAAAAACCCTAAACAGGAGAGCTGAAGCTTTCTTT.

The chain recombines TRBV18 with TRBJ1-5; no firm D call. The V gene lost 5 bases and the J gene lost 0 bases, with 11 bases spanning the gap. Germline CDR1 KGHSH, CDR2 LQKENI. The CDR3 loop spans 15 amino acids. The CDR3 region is CASSVDGNSNQPQHF. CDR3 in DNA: TGTGCCAGCTCAGTGGACGGAAATAGCAATCAGCCCCAGCATTTT.

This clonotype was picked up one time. DNA for the CDR3: TGTGCCAGCAGCTCGGGACTAGCGGGGTACAATGAGCAGTTCTTC. Protein: CASSSGLAGYNEQFF. This sequence joins TRBV9 and TRBJ2-1; 13 bases align to TRBD2. After removal of 4 bases from V and 4 bases from J, the junction contained 2 bases not matched to a gene. This CDR3 has 15 amino acids. Germline V gene data show CDR1 as SGDLS and CDR2 as YYNGEE. The full variable domain, completed using reference TRBV9 and TRBJ2-1, is DSGVTQTPKHLITATGQRVTLRCSPRSGDLSVYWYQQSLDQGLQFLIQYYNGEERAKGNILERFSAQQFPDLHSELNLSSLELGDSALYFCASSSGLAGYNEQFFGPGTRLTVL.

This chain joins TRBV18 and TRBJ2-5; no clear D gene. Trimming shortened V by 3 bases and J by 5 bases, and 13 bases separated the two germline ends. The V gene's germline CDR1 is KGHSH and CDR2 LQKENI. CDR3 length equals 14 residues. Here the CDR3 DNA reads TGTGCCAGCTCACCGCAATCCAGGCGGGAGACCCAGTACTTC. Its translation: CASSPQSRRETQYF.

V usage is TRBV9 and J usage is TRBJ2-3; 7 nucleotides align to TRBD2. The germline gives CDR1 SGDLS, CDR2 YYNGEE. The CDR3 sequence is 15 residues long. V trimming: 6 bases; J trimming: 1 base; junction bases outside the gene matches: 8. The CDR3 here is CASNRGDYGTDTQYF. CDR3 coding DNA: TGTGCCAGCAACCGGGGGGACTACGGCACAGATACGCAGTATTTT.

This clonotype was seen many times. CDR3: CASSTRDRGFTEAFF. CDR3 sequence (DNA): TGTGCCAGCAGTACCCGGGACAGGGGTTTTACTGAAGCTTTCTTT. This chain uses TRBV6-2 or TRBV6-3 with TRBJ1-1; 10 nucleotides line up with TRBD1. Germline values: CDR1 MNHEY, CDR2 SVGEGT. CDR3 size: 15 residues. J gave up 5 bases and V 5 bases, and 8 bases lay outside the gene matches.

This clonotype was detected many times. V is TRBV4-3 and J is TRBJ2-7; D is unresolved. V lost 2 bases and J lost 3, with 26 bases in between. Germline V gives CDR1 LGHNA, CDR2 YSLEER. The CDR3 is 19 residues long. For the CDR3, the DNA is TGCGCCAGCAGCCAATCAGACCCGGCAGGCGCCAAGAAATGCTACGAGCAGTACTTC. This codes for CASSQSDPAGAKKCYEQYF.

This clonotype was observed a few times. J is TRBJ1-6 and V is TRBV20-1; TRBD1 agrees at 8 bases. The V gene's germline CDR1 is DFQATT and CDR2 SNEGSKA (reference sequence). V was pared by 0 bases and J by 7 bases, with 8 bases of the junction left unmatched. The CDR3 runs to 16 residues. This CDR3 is CSARDPLTGANSPLHF. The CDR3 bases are TGCAGTGCTAGAGACCCTCTGACAGGGGCGAATTCACCCCTCCACTTT.

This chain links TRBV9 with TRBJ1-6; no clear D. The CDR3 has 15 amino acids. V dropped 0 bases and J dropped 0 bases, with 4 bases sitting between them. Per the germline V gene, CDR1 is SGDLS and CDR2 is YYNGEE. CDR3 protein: CASSVVDSYNSPLHF. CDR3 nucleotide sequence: TGTGCCAGCAGCGTAGTGGACTCCTATAATTCACCCCTCCACTTT.

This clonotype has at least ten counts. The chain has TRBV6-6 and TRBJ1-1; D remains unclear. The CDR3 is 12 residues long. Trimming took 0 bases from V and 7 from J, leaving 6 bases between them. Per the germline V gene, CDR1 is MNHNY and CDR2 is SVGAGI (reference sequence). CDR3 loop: CASSYSISEAFF. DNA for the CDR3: TGTGCCAGCAGTTACTCGATCAGTGAAGCTTTCTTT.

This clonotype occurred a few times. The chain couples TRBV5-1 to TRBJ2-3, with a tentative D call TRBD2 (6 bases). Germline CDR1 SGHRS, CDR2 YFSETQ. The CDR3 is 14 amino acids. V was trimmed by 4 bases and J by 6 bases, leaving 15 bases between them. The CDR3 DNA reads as TGCGCCAGCAGCGCGGGGACTGGGACGGATACGCAGTATTTT. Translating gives CASSAGTGTDTQYF.

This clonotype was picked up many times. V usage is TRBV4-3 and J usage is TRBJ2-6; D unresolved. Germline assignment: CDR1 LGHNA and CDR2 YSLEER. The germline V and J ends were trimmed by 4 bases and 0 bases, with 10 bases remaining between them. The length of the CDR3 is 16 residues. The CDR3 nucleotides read TGCGCCAGCAGCCCCTGGACGAACTCTGGGGCCAACGTCCTGACTTTC. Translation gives CASSPWTNSGANVLTF.

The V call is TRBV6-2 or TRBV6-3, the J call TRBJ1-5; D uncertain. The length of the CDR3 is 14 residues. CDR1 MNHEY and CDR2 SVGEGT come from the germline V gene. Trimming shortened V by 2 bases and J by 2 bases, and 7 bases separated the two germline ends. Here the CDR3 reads CASSYGRGNQPQHF. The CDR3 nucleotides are TGTGCCAGCAGTTACGGACGGGGCAATCAGCCCCAGCATTTT.

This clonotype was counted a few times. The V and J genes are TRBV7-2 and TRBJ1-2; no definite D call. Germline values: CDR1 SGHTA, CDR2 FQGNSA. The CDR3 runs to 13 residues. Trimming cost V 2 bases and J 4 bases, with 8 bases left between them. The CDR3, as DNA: TGTGCCAGCAGCTTACCGGGGAGCTATGGCTACACCTTC. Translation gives CASSLPGSYGYTF.

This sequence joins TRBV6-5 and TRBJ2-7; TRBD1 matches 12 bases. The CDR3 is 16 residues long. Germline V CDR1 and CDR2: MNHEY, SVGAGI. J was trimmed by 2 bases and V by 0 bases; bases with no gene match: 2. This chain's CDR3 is CASSYSGTGGPYEQYF. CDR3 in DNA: TGTGCCAGCAGTTACTCCGGGACAGGGGGCCCCTACGAGCAGTACTTC.

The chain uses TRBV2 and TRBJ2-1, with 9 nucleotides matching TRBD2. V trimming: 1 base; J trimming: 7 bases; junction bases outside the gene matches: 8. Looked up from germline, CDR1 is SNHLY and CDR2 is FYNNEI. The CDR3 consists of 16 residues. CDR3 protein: CASSEEGLAGLNEQFF. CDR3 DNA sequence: TGTGCCAGCAGTGAAGAAGGTCTAGCGGGGTTAAATGAGCAGTTCTTC.

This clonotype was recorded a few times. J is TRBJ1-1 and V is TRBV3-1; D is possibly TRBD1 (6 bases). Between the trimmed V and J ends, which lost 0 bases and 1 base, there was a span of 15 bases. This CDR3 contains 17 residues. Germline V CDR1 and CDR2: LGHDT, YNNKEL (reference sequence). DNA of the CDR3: TGTGCCAGCAGCCAAGATTACGGCAGGGGAGGGAACACTGAAGCTTTCTTT. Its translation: CASSQDYGRGGNTEAFF. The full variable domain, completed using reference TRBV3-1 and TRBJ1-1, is DTAVSQTPKYLVTQMGNDKSIKCEQNLGHDTMYWYKQDSKKFLKIMFSYNNKELIINETVPNRFSPKSPDKAHLNLHINSLELGDSAVYFCASSQDYGRGGNTEAFFGQGTRLTVV.